This section outlines one T cell receptor beta chain sequence together with its context. Its antigen is still unknown. The data belong to a study of shared clonotypes between healthy human individuals. V lost 3 bases to trimming and J lost 7 bases, with 22 bases between them. From germline, CDR1 is LGHNA and CDR2 YSLEER. The CDR3 is 17 residues long. Study conclusions and caveats: Roughly 5% of naive CD4 clonotypes were common to a few donors. Tissues were not sampled, only blood, and their repertoires likely differ.

Cells designated naive CD8 were CD45RO-negative and were positively selected for CCR7, with terminally differentiated effector memory CD45RA+ cells excluded. Data came from immunoSEQ multiplex PCR; TCRdb stores just in-frame clones and leaves some out. The data show some 2 million clones, approximately 94% seen once. The sequenced material came from naive CD8+ T cells sorted from blood. The genes are TRBV4-3 and TRBJ2-1; tentatively, D is TRBD2 (6 bases). The sequence was collected from a young man in good health. The CDR3 sequence is CASSHETLATPGNEQFF. DNA for the CDR3: TGCGCCAGCAGCCACGAAACCCTAGCGACCCCGGGGAATGAGCAGTTCTTC.